This TCR beta chain came from a study of regulatory and conventional T cells in RAG deficiency. Study findings and constraints: Other subsets showed roughly 9.9-fold reductions, but Treg unique TCR beta sequences fell roughly 97-fold in these patients. Shannon entropy was markedly lower and Simpson indices higher in RAG-deficient patients than control T-cell subsets. Omenn patients showed >80% Treg-Tconv overlap and shorter CDR3 lengths.

This CDR3 contains 14 residues. V was clipped by 6 bases and J by 6 bases, with 17 bases between them. Germline V gene lookup returns CDR1 KGHSH and CDR2 LQKENI. Sequencing was performed with immunoSEQ multiplex PCR; in TCRdb, only in-frame clones are kept and a portion is missing. The repertoire holds around 37,000 clones, with around 89% as singletons. Regarding this clone: Antigen specificity is unknown.

The same sample was also studied in work on regulatory T cells. That work states: Amplification used 52 TRBV primers and 13 TRBJ primers.

Material: CD8+ T cells sorted from blood. The clonotype comes from a human donor in good health. The genes are TRBV18 and TRBJ1-1, with unresolved D. In DNA form, the CDR3 reads TGTGCCAGCTCGCCTCTATCTTCCGGGGCTGAAGCTTTCTTT. Amino acid sequence: CASSPLSSGAEAFF. The complete variable domain, with remaining parts taken from reference TRBV18 and TRBJ1-1, reads NAGVMQNPRHLVRRRGQEARLRCSPMKGHSHVYWYRQLPEEGLKFMVYLQKENIIDESGMPKERFSAEFPKEGPSILRIQQVVRGDSAAYFCASSPLSSGAEAFFGQGTRLTVV.